A selection of T cell receptor beta chains follows, all from one sample in a study of spatial heterogeneity in lung cancer. Each CDR3 protein is one row after TCRdb ran MiXCR on the 5' RACE reads. This sample has 3,000 to 4,500 distinct CDR3 sequences; around 19% occur once, and the top ten carry just over 70%. The sample here was PBMCs, taken at surgery. These receptors were obtained from a male donor with early-stage non-small cell lung cancer. The CDR3 runs from the conserved cysteine through the conserved F or W. Each record gives: D gene, V gene, J gene, clone size, CDR3 DNA, CDR3 protein. The D gene is left open where the match is weak. The size entry is marked missing in some rows and otherwise reads once, few, many or a size class.

>TRBD1|TRBV6-5|TRBJ1-2|many
TGTGCCAGCAGTGCCGGGACAGGGGGCTTCGGCTACACCTTC
CASSAGTGGFGYTF
>-|TRBV3-1|TRBJ1-1|many
TGTGCCAGCAGCCAATGGGGAGCAAGGAACACTGAAGCTTTCTTT
CASSQWGARNTEAFF
>-|TRBV29-1|TRBJ1-1|many
TGCAGCGTCGATGCCTGGGGGGCTGTGAACACTGAAGCTTTCTTT
CSVDAWGAVNTEAFF
>-|TRBV9|TRBJ1-3|-
TGTGCCAGCAGCTCCAGGGTATCTGGAAACACCATATATTTT
CASSSRVSGNTIYF
>-|TRBV5-6|TRBJ1-3|few
TGTGCCAGCAGCTTGCCAGGAGGAAACACCATATATTTT
CASSLPGGNTIYF
>-|TRBV10-3|TRBJ2-1|many
TGTGCCATCCGTCGGCCCTCGGGGTCCTACAATGAGCAGTTCTTC
CAIRRPSGSYNEQFF
>-|TRBV12-3/TRBV12-4|TRBJ2-4|few
TGTGCCAGCAGTTTTACCACAGGGTCTGGGGCCAAAAACATTCAGTACTTC
CASSFTTGSGAKNIQYF
>TRBD1|TRBV12-3/TRBV12-4|TRBJ2-2|-
TGTGCCAGCAACCTATGGACAGGGAAGGTAGCCGGGGAGCTGTTTTTT
CASNLWTGKVAGELFF
>TRBD2|TRBV20-1|TRBJ2-1|many
TGCAGTGCTAGCGTGGCGGGAGGTGGGGGCAATGAGCAGTTCTTC
CSASVAGGGGNEQFF
>TRBD2|TRBV5-1|TRBJ2-1|-
TGCGCCAGCAGCTTGGCGGCAGCGGGACTCAATGAGCAGTTCTTC
CASSLAAAGLNEQFF
>TRBD1|TRBV28|TRBJ2-3|-
TGTGCCAGCAGTGAACCGGGACAGGGCACAGATACGCAGTATTTT
CASSEPGQGTDTQYF
>-|TRBV14|TRBJ2-2|few
TGTGCCAGCAGCCAGGGCTTTACAACCGGGGAGCTGTTTTTT
CASSQGFTTGELFF
>-|TRBV3-1|TRBJ1-1|-
TGTGCCAGCAGCCCCTACCGGGGTGAAGCTTTCTTT
CASSPYRGEAFF
>TRBD2|TRBV2|TRBJ2-1|medium-sized
TGTGCCAGCAGGTCTAGCGGGAGTTGGACTGAGCAGTTCTTC
CASRSSGSWTEQFF
>TRBD1|TRBV7-2|TRBJ2-3|-
TGTGCCAGCAGCCGGGACAGGGGGGCAGATACGCAGTATTTT
CASSRDRGADTQYF
>-|TRBV7-3|TRBJ1-1|-
TGTGCCAGCAGCTTAATTGCAGAGCATAACACTGAAGCTTTCTTT
CASSLIAEHNTEAFF
>TRBD1|TRBV9|TRBJ1-4|many
TGTGCCAGCAGCCCAGGCCGGACAGGGATTAATGAAAAACTGTTTTTT
CASSPGRTGINEKLFF
>-|TRBV4-1|TRBJ1-4|many
TGCGCCAGCAGCCAAGGGTTGTTCGAAAAACTGTTTTTT
CASSQGLFEKLFF
>-|TRBV5-4|TRBJ2-2|few
TGTGCCAGCAGCCCGGACAGTTTGAACACCGGGGAGCTGTTTTTT
CASSPDSLNTGELFF
>-|TRBV12-3/TRBV12-4|TRBJ1-1|-
TGTGCCAGCAGTCTGAGACCTAACACTGAAGCTTTCTTT
CASSLRPNTEAFF
>-|TRBV2|TRBJ1-4|-
TGTGCCAGCAGACAGGGAAGGACTAATGAAAAACTGTTTTTT
CASRQGRTNEKLFF
>-|TRBV20-1|TRBJ2-7|medium-sized
TGCAGTGCTCAGTCGGCTAGCGCCAACTCCTACGAGCAGTACTTC
CSAQSASANSYEQYF
>-|TRBV27|TRBJ2-7|-
TGTGCCAGCAGTTTAGCCTACGAGCAGTACTTC
CASSLAYEQYF
>-|TRBV3-1|TRBJ2-2|medium-sized
TGTGCCAGCAGCCCCGGACAAGGCCCTACGGAGCTGTTTTTT
CASSPGQGPTELFF
>TRBD1|TRBV15|TRBJ1-1|many
TGTGCCACCAGGAGGGACAGGGAACTTGAAGCTTTCTTT
CATRRDRELEAFF
>TRBD2|TRBV7-8|TRBJ2-5|medium-sized
TGTGCCAGCAGCTTAATGGCTAGCGGGGCCCAAGAGACCCAGTACTTC
CASSLMASGAQETQYF
>-|TRBV19|TRBJ2-3|few
TGTGCCAGTAGTATACGGCCGGGGTTGTCAGATACGCAGTATTTT
CASSIRPGLSDTQYF
>-|TRBV5-1|TRBJ2-3|-
TGCGCCAGCAGCTGGGGGAGCACAGATACGCAGTATTTT
CASSWGSTDTQYF
>-|TRBV19|TRBJ2-4|-
TGTGCCAGTAGCGCAGGGCGAAAAAACATTCAGTACTTC
CASSAGRKNIQYF
>-|TRBV12-3/TRBV12-4|TRBJ1-1|-
TGTGCCAGCAGTTTAGGTCCCTCCACTGAAGCTTTCTTT
CASSLGPSTEAFF
>-|TRBV6-1|TRBJ1-1|-
TGTGCCAGCAGTGAAGGTAGTTTGAACACTGAAGCTTTCTTT
CASSEGSLNTEAFF
>-|TRBV19|TRBJ2-5|-
TGTGCCAGTAGTTTCGCGGGGGAGACCCAGTACTTC
CASSFAGETQYF
>-|TRBV12-3/TRBV12-4|TRBJ1-1|many
TGTGCCAGCACTACAGGGTTTGGCACTGAAGCTTTCTTT
CASTTGFGTEAFF
>-|TRBV7-8|TRBJ2-1|-
TGTGCCAGCAGCCCGACCGACTGGAGCTCCTACAATGAGCAGTTCTTC
CASSPTDWSSYNEQFF
>TRBD1|TRBV7-2|TRBJ1-6|few
TGTGCCAGCAGTCCGACAGGGCCCTTTGGTTCACCCCTCCACTTT
CASSPTGPFGSPLHF
>-|TRBV24-1|TRBJ2-3|medium-sized
TGTGCCACCAGTGACGGGGCCACAGATACGCAGTATTTT
CATSDGATDTQYF
>-|TRBV11-3|TRBJ2-3|-
TGTGCCAGCAGCGTAGGGAAAGATACGCAGTATTTT
CASSVGKDTQYF
>-|TRBV14|TRBJ2-7|few
TGTGCCAGCAGCCAAGAGGGACCCCCCTCCTACGAGCAGTACTTC
CASSQEGPPSYEQYF
>-|TRBV6-6|TRBJ1-5|-
TGTGCCACAACCCTCCGGACATCGAGCAATCAGCCCCAGCATTTT
CATTLRTSSNQPQHF
>-|TRBV18|TRBJ2-1|medium-sized
TGTGCCAGCTCACCACCGGTAGACCTCCCACGGTACAATGAGCAGTTCTTC
CASSPPVDLPRYNEQFF
>-|TRBV11-2|TRBJ2-1|-
TGTGCCAGCAGCTTTTCAGCAAGCTCCTACAATGAGCAGTTCTTC
CASSFSASSYNEQFF
>-|TRBV13|TRBJ2-3|once
TGTGCCAGCAGTTACACCGGGGACCCCACAGATACGCAGTATTTT
CASSYTGDPTDTQYF
>TRBD2|TRBV29-1|TRBJ2-7|many
TGCAGCGTCCCACCGGGACTAGCGGGAGGGAGCTCCTACGAGCAGTACTTC
CSVPPGLAGGSSYEQYF
>-|TRBV4-2|TRBJ2-1|many
TGTGCCAGCAGCCAAGGGGCAGGCCAGGCCTACAATGAGCAGTTCTTC
CASSQGAGQAYNEQFF
>TRBD2|TRBV20-1|TRBJ2-7|few
TGCAGTGCTAGTCGCGCTAGCGGGGGATCAAGATACGAGCAGTACTTC
CSASRASGGSRYEQYF
>-|TRBV6-2/TRBV6-3|TRBJ2-3|-
TGTGCCAGCAGTTACTCGTCCGATACGCAGTATTTT
CASSYSSDTQYF